Each of the 21 T cell receptor beta chains below was sequenced from the same sample in a study of shared clonotypes between healthy human individuals. Sequenced by immunoSEQ multiplex PCR; TCRdb stores in-frame clones only, minus some. The sample carries fewer than 3 million clones, roughly 92% recorded once. The material sequenced was naive CD4+ T cells from PBMCs. Subset meaning: CD45RA+ positively selected. Receptor source: a man aged 18 to 29 in good health. Some clones in this sample may be carry-over from other donors' samples.

There are a few counts of this clone. The chain is built from TRBV5-4 and TRBJ2-1; no definite D call. The V and J ends lost 0 bases and 10 bases respectively, with 17 bases between them. This CDR3 has 15 residues. CDR1 is SGHNT, CDR2 YYREEE, per germline (reference sequence). CDR3 sequence reads: CASSLDRRRQEEQFF. The CDR3 nucleotides read TGTGCCAGCAGCTTGGACCGCAGACGGCAGGAGGAGCAGTTCTTC.

This rearrangement joins TRBV21-1 to TRBJ1-1. TRBV21-1 is reported as a pseudogene. The CDR3 covers 16 residues. The CDR3 loop reads CASSKLPTRGGVKAFF. The CDR3 DNA reads TGTGCCAGCAGCAAATTACCCACGAGAGGGGGGGTAAAAGCTTTCTTT.

The genes are TRBV11-2 and TRBJ2-7; 8 positions match TRBD1. CDR1 and CDR2 from the germline V gene are SGHAT and FQNNGV. This CDR3 region has 16 residues. V shed 5 bases and J 5 bases; nucleotides not matched to a gene: 14. The CDR3 loop is CASSPRGQADYNEQYF. In nucleotides, the CDR3 is TGTGCCAGCAGCCCAAGGGGACAGGCGGACTATAACGAGCAGTACTTC.

This chain's CDR3 is CASSSAVQGTDTQYF. The CDR3 DNA sequence: TGTGCCAGCAGTTCTGCCGTACAGGGCACAGATACGCAGTATTTT. J is TRBJ2-3 and V is TRBV5-4; tentative D call: TRBD1 (5 bases). This CDR3 contains 15 residues. Per germline, CDR1 SGHNT and CDR2 YYREEE (reference sequence). Trimming left V 5 bases short and J 1 base short, with 14 bases between.

The rearrangement joins TRBV5-1 to TRBJ2-3; 13 nucleotides align to TRBD2. The V segment lost 2 bases and the J segment 4 bases; nucleotides outside the gene matches: 13. Germline V gives CDR1 SGHRS, CDR2 YFSETQ. The length of the CDR3 is 19 residues. This CDR3 is CASSFRGTSGMGAADTQYF. The CDR3 coding sequence is TGCGCCAGCAGCTTTAGGGGGACTAGCGGGATGGGAGCGGCAGATACGCAGTATTTT.

This clone was recorded only once. This chain links TRBV5-1 with TRBJ2-3; D is perhaps TRBD2 (6 bases). V was trimmed by 4 bases and J by 2 bases, leaving 11 bases between them. The CDR3 is 14 residues long. Germline V gene data show CDR1 as SGHRS and CDR2 as YFSETQ. The CDR3: CASSPGEATDTQYF. DNA of the CDR3: TGCGCCAGCAGCCCCGGGGAGGCCACAGATACGCAGTATTTT.

CDR3 in amino acids: CASSRPGTGIGAFF. CDR3 sequence (DNA): TGTGCCAGCAGTCGGCCTGGGACAGGTATAGGAGCTTTCTTT. The chain carries TRBV27 and TRBJ1-1, with 8 bases that match TRBD1. The germline gives CDR1 MNHEY, CDR2 SMNVEV (reference sequence). The CDR3 runs 14 residues. Losses at the gene ends were 5 bases for V and 10 bases for J; bases not matched to a gene: 12.

The J gene is TRBJ1-5, the V gene TRBV1. TRBV1 is shown as a pseudogene. The CDR3 has 21 amino acids. The DNA of the CDR3 is TGCACCAGCAGCCAAAACGAACGACCGGGAGCGGATATTTGTAGCAATCAGCCCCAGCATTTT. As protein: CTSSQNERPGADICSNQPQHF.

The gene calls are TRBV28 and TRBJ2-1; no definite D call. The CDR3 contains 10 residues. Per germline, CDR1 MDHEN and CDR2 SYDVKM. V was clipped by 10 bases and J by 6 bases, with 7 bases between them. The CDR3 spells CATSANEQFF. Written as DNA, the CDR3 is TGTGCCACCTCGGCCAATGAGCAGTTCTTC.

This rearrangement joins TRBV6-6 to TRBJ2-5, with D hard to call. The CDR3 runs to 13 residues. Germline V gene data show CDR1 as MNHNY and CDR2 as SVGAGI (reference sequence). The V end lost 11 bases, the J end lost 1 base, and 14 bases lay between the germline ends. CDR3 DNA: TGTGCCGTCAACGCCGGGTCCCAAGAGACCCAGTACTTC. Amino acids: CAVNAGSQETQYF.

Note on this clone: Other DNA sequences in the sample encode the same CDR3. J is TRBJ2-2 and V is TRBV5-1; TRBD1 matches 7 bases. This CDR3 region has 14 residues. CDR1 and CDR2 (germline): SGHRS, YFSETQ. The ends lost 3 bases at V and 4 bases at J; junction bases unmatched: 3. Here the CDR3 DNA reads TGCGCCAGCAGCTCAGACAGGGTCACCGGGGAGCTGTTTTTT. This translates into CASSSDRVTGELFF.

As regards this clone: At the DNA level, this CDR3 is encoded by other sequences in the same sample as well. The rearrangement links TRBV5-1 to TRBJ2-5; TRBD1 aligns across 8 bases. Losses at the gene ends were 5 bases for V and 2 bases for J; bases not matched to a gene: 5. This CDR3 has 14 amino acids. The V gene's germline CDR1 is SGHRS and CDR2 YFSETQ. This chain's CDR3 is CASRTGTGQETQYF. The CDR3 DNA reads as TGCGCCAGCAGGACCGGGACAGGACAAGAGACCCAGTACTTC.

The chain combines TRBV5-4 with TRBJ2-5; 8 nucleotides agree with TRBD1. This CDR3 is built from 13 residues. Germline assignment: CDR1 SGHNT and CDR2 YYREEE (reference sequence). The J segment lost 7 bases and the V segment lost 4 bases, leaving 6 bases of the junction unmatched. CDR3 region: CASSLDREWTQYF. The CDR3 DNA follows: TGTGCCAGCAGCCTGGACAGGGAGTGGACCCAGTACTTC.

The chain has TRBV28 and TRBJ2-7, with TRBD2 matching 8 bases. The V gene end was trimmed by 5 bases and the J gene end by 7 bases; junction bases not matched to a gene: 16. Germline CDR1 reads MDHEN; CDR2 reads SYDVKM. The CDR3 runs to 16 residues. The CDR3: CASSQPSLAGTGEQYF. The DNA of the CDR3 is TGTGCCAGCAGTCAACCCTCTTTAGCGGGAACGGGGGAGCAGTACTTC.

V usage is TRBV5-4 and J usage is TRBJ2-3, with 7 bases identical to TRBD1. The germline V gene encodes CDR1 SGHNT and CDR2 YYREEE (reference sequence). V lost 3 bases to trimming and J lost 6 bases; unmatched junction nucleotides: 10. The CDR3 length is 15 residues. The CDR3 loop reads CASSSGKGAGDTQYF. CDR3 coding DNA: TGTGCCAGCAGCTCAGGGAAGGGGGCTGGGGATACGCAGTATTTT.

The chain has TRBV5-1 and TRBJ1-2, with D possibly TRBD1 on 5 matching bases. Trimming took 3 bases from V and 8 from J, leaving 17 bases between them. Germline CDR1 is SGHRS and CDR2 is YFSETQ. The CDR3 is 14 residues long. The DNA for the CDR3 is TGCGCCAGCAGCTCGGACGGGATGGGGGGAGGCTACACCTTC. Protein sequence: CASSSDGMGGGYTF.

The J gene is TRBJ1-1, the V gene TRBV7-9, with D unclear. CDR3 length equals 11 residues. Trimming pared 5 bases from V and 8 bases from J, leaving 9 bases between. Germline CDR1 and CDR2: SEHNR and FQNEAQ (reference sequence). The DNA for the CDR3 is TGTGCCAGCAGCCTGGGGATCGAAGCTTTCTTT. Protein sequence: CASSLGIEAFF.

The rearrangement joins TRBV14 to TRBJ2-7, with 9 bases that match TRBD2. The CDR3 is made up of 15 amino acids. The junction had 8 bases not matched to a gene; V was cut back by 3 bases and J by 5 bases. The germline V gene has CDR1 SGHDN and CDR2 FVKESK. The CDR3 bases are TGTGCCAGCAGCCAGCCGGGACTAGCTATCGACGAGCAGTACTTC. Residues: CASSQPGLAIDEQYF.

This chain links TRBV10-3 with TRBJ2-5, with 7 positions matching TRBD1. The CDR3 loop spans 13 amino acids. Germline V lookup: CDR1 ENHRY, CDR2 SYGVKD. The V gene end was trimmed by 10 bases and the J gene end by 7 bases; junction bases not matched to a gene: 12. The CDR3 protein is CATCTGTAVTQYF. The CDR3 DNA reads as TGTGCCACCTGTACCGGGACAGCTGTGACCCAGTACTTC.

The genes are TRBV2 and TRBJ2-3, with 7 nucleotides matching TRBD2. J was trimmed by 0 bases and V by 4 bases; bases with no gene match: 7. The CDR3 spans 16 residues. CDR1 SNHLY and CDR2 FYNNEI come from the germline V gene. CDR3 in amino acids: CASSGWEGPSTDTQYF. CDR3 DNA: TGTGCCAGCAGTGGTTGGGAGGGGCCTAGCACAGATACGCAGTATTTT. The full variable domain, in which reference TRBV2 and TRBJ2-3 provide the parts outside the CDR3, is EPEVTQTPSHQVTQMGQEVILRCVPISNHLYFYWYRQILGQKVEFLVSFYNNEISEKSEIFDDQFSVERPDGSNFTLKIRSTKLEDSAMYFCASSGWEGPSTDTQYFGPGTRLTVL.

The rearrangement links TRBV19 to TRBJ1-4, with D hard to call. V lost 5 bases to trimming and J lost 7 bases, with 5 bases between them. This CDR3 comprises 11 residues. CDR1 is LNHDA, CDR2 SQIVND, per germline (reference sequence). The CDR3 sequence: CASSSREKLFF. In nucleotides, the CDR3 is TGTGCCAGTAGTTCACGTGAAAAACTGTTTTTT.